Shown below are 16 T cell receptor beta chains from a single sample sequenced in a study of T cell responses to AZD1222 COVID-19 vaccine. Sequencing used immunoSEQ multiplex PCR; TCRdb keeps in-frame clones, though not all of them. Of about 170,000 clones in the sample, approximately 95% were seen once. The sequencing here drew on peripheral blood, taken on day 0 of AZD1222 vaccination. The receptor source for this set is an adult in good health.

The gene calls are TRBV6-1 and TRBJ1-2, with no clear D. The V end was cut by 0 bases, the J end by 11 bases, with 16 bases between. Germline V gene lookup returns CDR1 MNHNS and CDR2 SASEGT. The CDR3 covers 14 residues. The CDR3 is CASSEAAQPMGYTF. The CDR3 DNA is TGTGCCAGCAGTGAAGCGGCCCAGCCTATGGGATACACCTTC.

The V call is TRBV18, the J call TRBJ2-5, with D perhaps given as TRBD1 or TRBD2 (7 bases each). In germline, CDR1 is KGHSH, CDR2 LQKENI. The CDR3 has 14 residues. Between the trimmed V and J ends, which lost 3 bases and 4 bases, there was a span of 12 bases. CDR3 in amino acids: CASSPSRGGETQYF. The CDR3 region has the DNA TGTGCCAGCTCACCCAGCAGGGGGGGAGAGACCCAGTACTTC.

CDR3 region: CASSSQLAGGGNEQFF. The CDR3 DNA reads as TGTGCCAGCAGTTCACAACTAGCGGGAGGCGGCAATGAGCAGTTCTTC. The chain uses TRBV6-5 and TRBJ2-1; 12 positions match TRBD2. The length of the CDR3 is 16 residues. J gave up 6 bases and V 4 bases, and 7 bases lay outside the gene matches. From germline, CDR1 is MNHEY and CDR2 SVGAGI.

The rearrangement uses TRBV5-1 and TRBJ1-5; D is undetermined. CDR3 length: 15 residues. Germline lookup yields CDR1 SGHRS and CDR2 YFSETQ. V lost 0 bases, J lost 1 base, and 8 bases lay in between. CDR3 amino acids: CASSLDRASNQPQHF. The CDR3, as DNA: TGCGCCAGCAGCTTGGATAGGGCAAGCAATCAGCCCCAGCATTTT.

J is TRBJ1-5 and V is TRBV19, with D possibly matching TRBD1 (5 bases). From germline, CDR1 is LNHDA and CDR2 SQIVND (reference sequence). CDR3 length: 14 residues. Deletions cut 11 bases from V and 1 base from J, with 15 bases between. Here the CDR3 reads CACWSGESNQPQHF. Written as DNA, the CDR3 is TGTGCCTGCTGGTCGGGGGAAAGCAATCAGCCCCAGCATTTT.

The chain is built from TRBV7-9 and TRBJ2-1, with 12 nucleotides matching TRBD2. The V segment lost 5 bases and the J segment 7 bases; nucleotides outside the gene matches: 6. Germline V gene lookup returns CDR1 SEHNR and CDR2 FQNEAQ (reference sequence). The CDR3 is 15 amino acids. The DNA of the CDR3 is TGTGCCAGCAGCCTGACTAGCGGGGGCCGTAATGAGCAGTTCTTC. This sequence encodes CASSLTSGGRNEQFF. The whole variable domain, filled in from reference TRBV7-9 and TRBJ2-1, reads DTGVSQNPRHKITKRGQNVTFRCDPISEHNRLYWYRQTLGQGPEFLTYFQNEAQLEKSRLLSDRFSAERPKGSFSTLEIQRTEQGDSAMYLCASSLTSGGRNEQFFGPGTRLTVL.

V is TRBV3-1 (or the pseudogene TRBV3-2) and J is TRBJ2-7, with D tentatively TRBD1 or TRBD2 (5 bases each). The germline CDR1 and CDR2 sequences are LGHDT and YNNKEL (reference sequence). The CDR3 extends over 17 amino acids. Trimming pared 0 bases from V and 3 bases from J, leaving 18 bases between. The CDR3 nucleotides are TGTGCCAGCAGCCAAGAACCGGGACGGGGACGGTTCTACGAGCAGTACTTC. It codes for CASSQEPGRGRFYEQYF.

The rearrangement uses TRBV11-2 and TRBJ2-5; D is ambiguous. Trimming removed 1 base at V and 7 bases at J, with 4 bases between. The CDR3 extends over 11 amino acids. The V gene's germline CDR1 is SGHAT and CDR2 FQNNGV. The CDR3 sequence is CASSLGGTQYF. For the CDR3, the DNA is TGTGCCAGCAGCTTAGGTGGGACCCAGTACTTC.

The CDR3 DNA follows: TGTGCCAGCAGTTTAGGACAGGGTCATAACTATGGCTACACCTTC. It is translated as CASSLGQGHNYGYTF. V gene TRBV6-5 combines with J gene TRBJ1-2; the match to TRBD1 covers 8 bases. Germline loops: CDR1 MNHEY, CDR2 SVGAGI. V was pared by 4 bases and J by 1 base, with 5 bases of the junction left unmatched. CDR3 length: 15 residues.

The CDR3 DNA reads TGTGCCAGCAGCGTCCAAGAGACCCAGTACTTC. Translation: CASSVQETQYF. This chain links TRBV3-1 (or the pseudogene TRBV3-2) with TRBJ2-5; D remains ambiguous. Trimming removed 5 bases from V and 1 base from J, with 2 bases in between. The CDR3 has 11 residues. Germline V gives CDR1 LGHDT, CDR2 YNNKEL (reference sequence).

The CDR3 spells CASSVSNTEQYF. CDR3 DNA sequence: TGTGCCAGCAGCGTAAGTAATACCGAGCAGTACTTC. The chain carries TRBV9 and TRBJ2-7, with D uncertain. Between the trimmed V and J ends, which lost 1 base and 6 bases, there was a span of 8 bases. The CDR3 is 12 residues long. CDR1 is SGDLS, CDR2 YYNGEE, per germline. Full variable domain (remainder filled in from reference TRBV9 and TRBJ2-7): DSGVTQTPKHLITATGQRVTLRCSPRSGDLSVYWYQQSLDQGLQFLIQYYNGEERAKGNILERFSAQQFPDLHSELNLSSLELGDSALYFCASSVSNTEQYFGPGTRLTVT.

This clone was detected only once. V usage is TRBV7-7 and J usage is TRBJ2-1; 10 nucleotides match TRBD2. Germline-derived CDR1 and CDR2 are SSHAT and FNYEAQ (reference sequence). Germline trimming cut 2 bases from V and 6 bases from J; bases unmatched to any gene: 4. CDR3 size: 15 residues. CDR3 in DNA: TGTGCCAGCAGCTTACTAGCGGGAGTAGGCAATGAGCAGTTCTTC. Residues: CASSLLAGVGNEQFF.

The genes are TRBV9 and TRBJ1-3, with TRBD1 as a possible D gene (5 bases). The CDR3 covers 14 residues. Deletions cut 4 bases from V and 5 bases from J, with 13 bases between. In germline, CDR1 is SGDLS, CDR2 YYNGEE. In DNA form, the CDR3 reads TGTGCCAGCAGCCCAGGGACCTCCCGAAACACCATATATTTT. Residues: CASSPGTSRNTIYF.

The rearrangement uses TRBV29-1 and TRBJ2-7; D uncertain. The CDR3 loop spans 14 amino acids. V gave up 4 bases and J gave up 4 bases, with 17 bases separating them. Germline V gene lookup returns CDR1 SQVTM and CDR2 ANQGSEA. The CDR3 loop is CSVAPSYSQYEQYF. The DNA for the CDR3 is TGCAGCGTTGCGCCGAGTTACAGCCAGTACGAGCAGTACTTC.

This CDR3 is CASSPKRTVTGNTIYF. DNA of the CDR3: TGTGCCAGCTCACCTAAGCGGACAGTCACTGGAAACACCATATATTTT. This chain links TRBV18 with TRBJ1-3; TRBD1 is a possible D gene (6 bases). Germline-derived CDR1 and CDR2 are KGHSH and LQKENI. V lost 3 bases to trimming and J lost 2 bases, with 14 bases between them. The CDR3 runs 16 residues.

The chain has TRBV2 and TRBJ2-7, with TRBD2 as a possible D gene (5 bases). V dropped 8 bases and J dropped 0 bases, with 14 bases sitting between them. The germline CDR1 and CDR2 sequences are SNHLY and FYNNEI. The CDR3 runs to 14 residues. CDR3 coding DNA: TGTGCCAGCCAATTAGGACTCTACTCCTACGAGCAGTACTTC. The encoded protein is CASQLGLYSYEQYF.